Given below is one T cell receptor (beta chain) in context. As yet, its antigen is unknown. Losses at the gene ends were 8 bases for V and 7 bases for J; bases not matched to a gene: 10. Germline V gene sequence: CDR1 GTSNPN, CDR2 SVGIG (reference sequence). CDR3 length equals 13 residues. Produced via immunoSEQ multiplex PCR; TCRdb's table is partial and in-frame only. The data hold 85,000 to 130,000 clones, with 82% observed a single time. The sample is drawn from a study of PD-1 blockade in mismatch repair-deficient tumors. Study outcomes and limitations: Tumor-resident clones, often undetectable pretreatment in blood, expanded then contracted after pembrolizumab.

The TCR-sequenced patients were a few responders to pembrolizumab. The TCR was taken from an adult with mismatch repair-deficient cancer. The gene calls are TRBV30 and TRBJ1-4, with 7 bases lining up with TRBD1. The sequencing used peripheral blood, collected around 8 months after starting pembrolizumab. CDR3 nucleotide sequence: TGTGCCGGAGTGACAGGGAATATTGAAAAACTGTTTTTT. It is translated as CAGVTGNIEKLFF.